One and the same sample provided the 3 T cell receptor beta chains below, sequenced in a study of CD8+CD57+ T cells in acquired aplastic anemia. Genomic DNA constituted the template upon which TCR beta VDJ and CDR3 profiling was performed. TCRdb ran MiXCR on the reads and lists one entry per CDR3 protein. The sample lists about 180,000 distinct CDR3 sequences, 45% to 60% occurring once. Sequencing was done on patients that had shown CD8+CD57+ cell expansion by flow cytometry. The material sequenced was sorted CD4+, CD8+, or CD8+CD57+ T cells (not recorded which) from PBMCs. The receptor source for this set is a human donor with aplastic anemia.

CDR3 in amino acids: CASSSRDRGRETQYF. In DNA form, the CDR3 reads TGTGCCAGCAGCTCACGGGACAGGGGGAGAGAGACCCAGTACTTC. J is TRBJ2-5 and V is TRBV9; TRBD1 agrees at 11 bases. The CDR3 covers 15 residues. The V segment lost 4 bases and the J segment 4 bases; nucleotides outside the gene matches: 6. CDR1 SGDLS and CDR2 YYNGEE come from the germline V gene.

V and J are TRBV29-1 and TRBJ2-6, with D maybe TRBD1 (6 bases). V shed 7 bases and J shed 2 bases, with 9 bases lying between them. CDR1 and CDR2 from the germline V gene are SQVTM and ANQGSEA. The CDR3 covers 13 residues. This chain's CDR3 is CSARTAGANVLTF. DNA for the CDR3: TGCAGCGCGCGGACAGCTGGGGCCAACGTCCTGACTTTC.

This clonotype was seen repeatedly, ten times or more. The V gene is TRBV5-4, the J gene TRBJ1-1; TRBD1 agrees at 8 bases. There are 15 residues in the CDR3. CDR1 SGHNT and CDR2 YYREEE come from the germline V gene (reference sequence). V trimming: 0 bases; J trimming: 1 base; junction bases outside the gene matches: 2. This CDR3 is CASSLGGTGNTEAFF. CDR3 nucleotide sequence: TGTGCCAGCAGCTTGGGAGGGACAGGGAACACTGAAGCTTTCTTT. Using reference TRBV5-4 and TRBJ1-1 for the parts outside the CDR3, the full variable domain is ETGVTQSPTHLIKTRGQQVTLRCSSQSGHNTVSWYQQALGQGPQFIFQYYREEENGRGNFPPRFSGLQFPNYSSELNVNALELDDSALYLCASSLGGTGNTEAFFGQGTRLTVV.